This T cell receptor beta chain was sequenced in a study of T-cell memory formation after mild COVID-19. The overall study: Most TCR clusters belonged to a single donor.

Study results and caveats: Clones shrinking from day 15 to 85 showed even CD4/CD8 mixes; later expanders tilted CD4+. The study found contracting CD4+ clones mainly in CM and EM and contracting CD8+ clones in EMRA. A second wave of clones peaked on day 37, and their SARS-CoV-2 specificity went unconfirmed.

Worth noting for this clonotype: Its antigen remains unidentified.

Using its own MiXCR run on the 5' RACE reads, TCRdb lists one record per CDR3 protein. The data contain around 500,000 distinct CDR3 sequences, roughly 18% of them singletons. CDR3 size: 13 residues. CDR1 is SNHLY, CDR2 FYNNEI, per germline. J was trimmed by 7 bases and V by 4 bases; bases with no gene match: 6. Sequencing was performed on PBMCs or a T cell subset sorted from them (not recorded which). The source is an adult woman who had mild COVID-19 (a few samples of this study predate the infection). Cell type and time point are not known. This chain connects TRBV2 to TRBJ1-2, with 7 bases lining up with TRBD1. The CDR3 DNA follows: TGTGCCAGCAGTGCAGGGGGTACTGGTGGCTACACCTTC. It translates to CASSAGGTGGYTF.